These 19 T cell receptor beta chains were all obtained from the same sample, sequenced in a study of shared clonotypes between healthy human individuals. Naive-designated CD8 cells lacked CD45RO, were positively enriched for CCR7, and omitted terminally differentiated effector memory CD45RA+ cells. The table came from immunoSEQ multiplex PCR; TCRdb's copy has only in-frame clones and leaves some out. The data show 600,000 or so clones, roughly 98% seen once. Sequenced sample: naive CD8+ T cells sorted from blood. Receptor source: a man in his thirties or forties in good health.

The V gene is TRBV5-1, the J gene TRBJ1-2; D unresolved. V was cut by 0 bases and J by 4 bases, with 10 bases left in between. This CDR3 region has 14 residues. CDR1 and CDR2 from the germline V gene are SGHRS and YFSETQ. CDR3 region: CASSLEGIGYGYTF. The CDR3, as DNA: TGCGCCAGCAGCTTGGAGGGTATTGGCTATGGCTACACCTTC.

J is TRBJ1-5 and V is TRBV7-9; 9 bases are shared with TRBD1. Germline lookup yields CDR1 SEHNR and CDR2 FQNEAQ (reference sequence). V lost 4 bases, J lost 4 bases, and 5 bases stayed unmatched. This CDR3 contains 15 residues. CDR3 DNA: TGTGCCAGCAGCTCGGGACAGGGTTATAATCAGCCCCAGCATTTT. Its protein product is CASSSGQGYNQPQHF.

In this sample, this clone turned up once. This rearrangement joins TRBV7-2 to TRBJ2-1, with D perhaps TRBD2 (6 bases). Germline CDR1 reads SGHTA; CDR2 reads FQGNSA. V was cut by 5 bases and J by 5 bases, with 16 bases left in between. The CDR3 length is 15 residues. The CDR3 protein is CASSLLAGINNEQFF. The CDR3 DNA is TGTGCCAGCAGCCTACTCGCGGGAATTAACAATGAGCAGTTCTTC.

The chain has TRBV7-6 and TRBJ2-5; 7 bases match TRBD1. The germline V gene has CDR1 SGHVS and CDR2 FNYEAQ. This CDR3 spans 13 amino acids. Germline trimming cut 4 bases from V and 5 bases from J; bases unmatched to any gene: 4. This chain's CDR3 is CASSSTGVETQYF. For the CDR3, the DNA is TGTGCCAGCAGCTCCACAGGGGTTGAGACCCAGTACTTC. The whole variable domain, remainder taken from reference TRBV7-6 and TRBJ2-5, is GAGVSQSPRYKVTKRGQDVALRCDPISGHVSLYWYRQALGQGPEFLTYFNYEAQQDKSGLPNDRFSAERPEGSISTLTIQRTEQRDSAMYRCASSSTGVETQYFGPGTRLLVL.

This sequence joins TRBV6-1 and TRBJ2-7; 9 bases line up with TRBD1. With 7 bases clipped from V and 4 bases from J, the junction kept 8 bases outside the gene matches. Germline V gene sequence: CDR1 MNHNS, CDR2 SASEGT. The CDR3 loop spans 14 amino acids. Written as DNA, the CDR3 is TGTGCCAGCACCCTCGGACAGGGGCGGTACGAGCAGTACTTC. Its translation is CASTLGQGRYEQYF.

In the case of this clone: The sample has other DNA sequences that encode this CDR3 too. This chain uses TRBV9 with TRBJ1-4, with TRBD1 matching 8 bases. The CDR3 spans 15 residues. The germline V gene encodes CDR1 SGDLS and CDR2 YYNGEE. Unmatched junction bases numbered 3, after V lost 3 bases and J lost 2 bases. Here the CDR3 DNA reads TGTGCCAGCAGCGGATCAGGGGGCACTAATGAAAAACTGTTTTTT. Its translation is CASSGSGGTNEKLFF.

The chain joins TRBV14 to TRBJ2-7; D call uncertain. This CDR3 contains 14 residues. Germline CDR1 reads SGHDN; CDR2 reads FVKESK. V dropped 2 bases and J dropped 3 bases, with 11 bases sitting between them. The CDR3 DNA reads TGTGCCAGCAGCCAAAGTCTTCTCTTCTACGAGCAGTACTTC. This translates into CASSQSLLFYEQYF. Complete variable domain (other parts from reference TRBV14 and TRBJ2-7): EAGVTQFPSHSVIEKGQTVTLRCDPISGHDNLYWYRRVMGKEIKFLLHFVKESKQDESGMPNNRFLAERTGGTYSTLKVQPAELEDSGVYFCASSQSLLFYEQYFGPGTRLTVT.

The V call is TRBV6-5, the J call TRBJ2-7; a possible D gene is TRBD2 (6 bases). V lost 8 bases, J lost 5 bases, and 16 bases lay in between. This CDR3 is 13 amino acids long. Germline CDR1 is MNHEY and CDR2 is SVGAGI. The DNA for the CDR3 is TGTGCCAGCGGCCCCCCCAGGGAGGACGAGCAGTACTTC. Translated, it gives CASGPPREDEQYF.

The rearrangement links TRBV13 to TRBJ2-5, with D perhaps matching TRBD2 (5 bases). Germline V gene data show CDR1 as PRHDT and CDR2 as FYEKMQ (reference sequence). The CDR3 totals 16 residues. Trimming removed 1 base at V and 1 base at J, with 13 bases between. CDR3 loop: CASSLARASSQETQYF. CDR3 DNA sequence: TGTGCCAGCAGCTTAGCGCGGGCTAGCAGCCAAGAGACCCAGTACTTC.

The chain is built from TRBV4-1 and TRBJ2-7; 11 bases match TRBD2. Germline V lookup: CDR1 MGHRA, CDR2 YSYEKL. The CDR3 sequence is 15 residues long. The junction had 1 base not matched to a gene; V was cut back by 1 base and J by 2 bases. Here the CDR3 reads CASSQVGLAAYEQYF. CDR3 coding DNA: TGCGCCAGCAGCCAAGTGGGACTAGCGGCCTACGAGCAGTACTTC.

CDR3 sequence: CASSVPGGDYEQFF. The CDR3 DNA reads TGTGCCAGCAGTGTCCCGGGAGGGGATTATGAGCAGTTCTTC. The chain links TRBV2 to TRBJ2-1; 8 bases align to TRBD2. J lost 8 bases, V lost 4 bases, and 7 bases had no gene match. Germline assignment: CDR1 SNHLY and CDR2 FYNNEI. The CDR3 totals 14 residues.

This clone was picked up one time. One junction end disagrees with the germline gene, perhaps due to a read error. The chain recombines TRBV7-7 with TRBJ2-5; maybe TRBD2 (6 bases). The CDR3 is made up of 13 amino acids. The germline CDR1 and CDR2 sequences are SSHAT and FNYEAQ (reference sequence). This chain's CDR3 is CASSLSGQETQYF. CDR3 DNA: TGTGCTAGCAGCCTTAGCGGCCAAGAGACCCAGTACTTC.

The V and J genes are TRBV5-5 and TRBJ1-2; no clear D. Trimming cost V 3 bases and J 3 bases, with 12 bases left between them. Per the germline V gene, CDR1 is SGHKS and CDR2 is YYEKEE (reference sequence). This CDR3 contains 14 residues. The CDR3 loop is CASSSGETYYGYTF. For the CDR3, the DNA is TGTGCCAGCAGCTCCGGGGAGACTTACTATGGCTACACCTTC.

V gene TRBV15 combines with J gene TRBJ2-7; TRBD1 is a possible D gene (5 bases). V gave up 0 bases and J gave up 3 bases, with 9 bases separating them. The CDR3 length is 14 residues. Germline V gene sequence: CDR1 LNHNV, CDR2 YYDKDF (reference sequence). The CDR3 protein is CATSRDRGYYEQYF. As DNA, the CDR3 is TGTGCCACCAGCAGAGATAGGGGATACTACGAGCAGTACTTC.

This chain uses TRBV11-2 with TRBJ2-1; perhaps D is TRBD1 or TRBD2 (5 bases each). Trimming removed 8 bases at V and 6 bases at J, with 14 bases between. Germline lookup yields CDR1 SGHAT and CDR2 FQNNGV. This CDR3 contains 13 residues. CDR3 loop: CASASGTLNEQFF. DNA for the CDR3: TGTGCCAGCGCCTCCGGGACGCTCAATGAGCAGTTCTTC.

The chain has TRBV10-3 and TRBJ2-1; D is perhaps TRBD2 (6 bases). The germline CDR1 and CDR2 sequences are ENHRY and SYGVKD. V gave up 6 bases and J gave up 2 bases, with 20 bases separating them. The CDR3 is 17 amino acids. CDR3: CAISSPKEGSPYNEQFF. DNA of the CDR3: TGTGCCATCAGCTCCCCAAAGGAGGGGAGTCCCTACAATGAGCAGTTCTTC.

The chain links TRBV29-1 to TRBJ2-7; D might be TRBD1 or TRBD2, each matching 5 bases. CDR3 length: 13 amino acids. CDR1 is SQVTM and CDR2 is ANQGSEA in the germline V gene. Trimming took 0 bases from V and 0 from J, leaving 6 bases between them. The CDR3 here is CSVEDGTSYEQYF. The CDR3 DNA reads as TGCAGCGTTGAAGATGGGACCTCCTACGAGCAGTACTTC.

J is TRBJ2-1 and V is TRBV27, with 15 bases fitting TRBD2. The CDR3 covers 22 residues. V shed 4 bases and J 0 bases; nucleotides not matched to a gene: 16. CDR1 is MNHEY and CDR2 is SMNVEV in the germline V gene (reference sequence). The CDR3, as DNA: TGTGCCAGCAGTTCTAATGCCCTGGGGACTAGCGGGAGGATTAACTCCTACAATGAGCAGTTCTTC. It translates to CASSSNALGTSGRINSYNEQFF.

This clone was found a few times. The chain links TRBV14 to TRBJ2-1; D might be TRBD2 (6 bases). The germline V gene encodes CDR1 SGHDN and CDR2 FVKESK. The CDR3 is made up of 16 amino acids. V dropped 0 bases and J dropped 6 bases, with 15 bases sitting between them. CDR3 bases: TGTGCCAGCAGCCAAGAAGAGGGGCGGAGGGGCAATGAGCAGTTCTTC. Translation: CASSQEEGRRGNEQFF.